The 12 T cell receptor beta chains in this list originate from one sample, sequenced in a study of tumor and adjacent non-tumor tissue in lung cancer. TCRbeta libraries were built with three rounds of nested PCR, modified from ARM-PCR. MiXCR, run by TCRdb on the multiplex PCR reads, gives a single entry per CDR3 protein. In the table there are about 76,000 distinct CDR3 sequences, 80% to 90% of which are singletons. No cell sorting was done before RNA was extracted from the tissue. More than 3 cm separated this lung sample from the edge of the tumor. Sequencing used distant non-tumor lung tissue. Receptors were obtained from a man between 60 and 70 years old with non-small cell lung cancer.

This sequence joins TRBV11-1 and TRBJ1-2; D is undetermined. The CDR3 totals 12 residues. Germline V gives CDR1 SGHAT, CDR2 FQDESV (reference sequence). V lost 5 bases and J lost 8, with 12 bases in between. CDR3 amino acids: CASSPPEWGYTF. Here the CDR3 DNA reads TGTGCCAGCAGCCCGCCAGAATGGGGCTACACCTTC. The full variable domain, rest sourced from reference TRBV11-1 and TRBJ1-2, is EAEVAQSPRYKITEKSQAVAFWCDPISGHATLYWYRQILGQGPELLVQFQDESVVDDSQLPKDRFSAERLKGVDSTLKIQPAELGDSAMYLCASSPPEWGYTFGSGTRLTVV.

About this clonotype itself: The junction and the germline gene differ at one end; a read error may be behind it. The chain's CDR3 is CASSQESAGRADTQYF. The CDR3 DNA reads TGTGCTAGCAGCCAAGAGTCGGCTGGGAGGGCAGATACGCAGTATTTT. This chain connects TRBV4-2 to TRBJ2-3; 7 nucleotides align to TRBD2. The CDR3 covers 16 residues. The V gene's germline CDR1 is LGHNA and CDR2 YNFKEQ.

This sequence joins TRBV5-4 and TRBJ2-2, with TRBD2 as a possible D gene (6 bases). The CDR3 consists of 12 residues. Germline loops: CDR1 SGHNT, CDR2 YYREEE (reference sequence). As DNA, the CDR3 is TGTGCAATCGCGGGAAACACCGGGGAGCTGTTTTTT. This sequence encodes CAIAGNTGELFF.

This clonotype was observed a handful of times. This sequence joins TRBV2 and TRBJ2-7, with TRBD1 matching over 10 bases. The trim removed 0 bases at V and 4 bases at J, leaving 3 bases unmatched. This CDR3 spans 15 amino acids. Germline values: CDR1 SNHLY, CDR2 FYNNEI. The CDR3 here is CASSEAPGQGYEQYF. DNA of the CDR3: TGTGCCAGCAGTGAAGCGCCGGGACAGGGGTACGAGCAGTACTTC.

Details on this clonotype: This may arise from a read error, as a much more abundant clone is one base away. CDR3 in amino acids: CASSLNPCTDTQYF. The DNA of the CDR3 is TGTGCCAGCAGCTTAAACCCGTGCACAGATACGCAGTATTTT. The chain recombines TRBV5-4 with TRBJ2-3; D is uncertain. Deletions cut 2 bases from V and 1 base from J, with 8 bases between. The germline V gene has CDR1 SGHNT and CDR2 YYREEE (reference sequence). This CDR3 has 14 amino acids.

This sequence joins TRBV11-2 and TRBJ2-5, with TRBD1 matching over 7 bases. This CDR3 comprises 13 residues. The J segment lost 12 bases and the V segment lost 7 bases, leaving 14 bases of the junction unmatched. The V gene's germline CDR1 is SGHAT and CDR2 FQNNGV. The CDR3 is CASNSTGDESKYF. In DNA form, the CDR3 reads TGTGCCAGCAATTCTACAGGGGATGAGAGCAAGTACTTC.

A remark on this clonotype: A clone one base away is much larger, so this may be a read error. V usage is TRBV5-5 and J usage is TRBJ1-2, with 10 bases that match TRBD1. Germline assignment: CDR1 SGHKS and CDR2 YYEKEE (reference sequence). This CDR3 region has 14 residues. For the CDR3, the DNA is TGTACCAGCACCCCGGGACAGGGGCCATATGGCTACACCTTC. This translates into CTSTPGQGPYGYTF.

In the case of this clonotype: One end of the junction fails to match germline, which may point to a read error. This chain connects TRBV12-3 or TRBV12-4 to TRBJ2-1; tentatively, D is TRBD1 (6 bases). This CDR3 is built from 14 residues. The CDR3 nucleotides are TGTGACAGCAGCAGAAGCGAGGGGGTTCGTGAGCAGTTCTTC. Translation: CDSSRSEGVREQFF.

As concerns this clonotype: This CDR3 is missing its conserved last phenylalanine or tryptophan, likely due to a read error. The chain is built from TRBV11-2 and TRBJ2-3; D perhaps matches TRBD2 (5 bases). The CDR3 length is 15 residues. CDR1 is SGHAT and CDR2 is FQNNGV in the germline V gene. V lost 3 bases, J lost 4 bases, and 14 bases lay in between. The CDR3 protein is CASSFFLAVSDTQYL. The CDR3 nucleotides read TGTGCCAGCAGCTTTTTCCTAGCAGTGTCAGATACGCAGTATTTG.

Regarding this clonotype: The CDR3 end shows no conserved phenylalanine or tryptophan, and so a read error is likely. The rearrangement links TRBV4-2 to TRBJ2-3, with 8 bases matching TRBD2. Germline V gene data show CDR1 as LGHNA and CDR2 as YNFKEQ. Unmatched junction bases numbered 2, after V lost 0 bases and J lost 0 bases. This CDR3 is built from 16 residues. The CDR3: CASSQDPSGSTDTQYV. DNA for the CDR3: TGTGCCAGCAGCCAAGATCCTAGCGGGAGCACAGATACGCAGTATGTT.

Turning to this clonotype: No conserved phenylalanine or tryptophan ends this CDR3, so it is likely a read error. This sequence joins TRBV11-3 and TRBJ2-3, with D possibly matching TRBD2 (6 bases). Germline V gene sequence: CDR1 SGHNT, CDR2 YENEEA. The CDR3 totals 16 residues. V was shortened by 5 bases and J by 5 bases, with 20 bases between the two germline ends. In nucleotides, the CDR3 is TGTGCCAGCAGCCCAGTGATGGGGGGACGCAAAGATACGCAGTATCTT. This sequence encodes CASSPVMGGRKDTQYL.

The V call is TRBV6-2 or TRBV6-3, the J call TRBJ2-1, with 9 bases identical to TRBD2. The trim removed 0 bases at V and 4 bases at J, leaving 10 bases unmatched. The germline CDR1 and CDR2 sequences are MNHEY and SVGEGT. The CDR3 loop spans 18 amino acids. CDR3 in DNA: TGTGCCAGCAGTTACTCGACTGGACCTAGCGGGACGTACAATGAGCAGTTCTTC. Protein product: CASSYSTGPSGTYNEQFF.